What follows are 26 T cell receptor beta chains derived from one specimen sequenced in a study of graft-versus-host responses after intestinal transplantation. What these receptors recognize is not known. Method: immunoSEQ multiplex PCR; TCRdb's copy keeps in-frame clones and lacks some. The sample includes about 86,000 clones, roughly 91% of them seen just once. This material consisted of unstimulated CD8+ T cells sorted from spleen or lymph node cells, taken before intestinal transplant. The source of these receptors is a human donor who received an intestinal transplant.

The rearrangement uses TRBV4-3 and TRBJ1-1; the D gene is possibly TRBD1 (6 bases). The germline V gene has CDR1 LGHNA and CDR2 YSLEER. The V and J ends lost 0 bases and 4 bases respectively, with 15 bases between them. The CDR3 is 16 residues long. DNA for the CDR3: TGCGCCAGCAGCCAAGACTTGGGGGCGCGAGGCACTGAAGCTTTCTTT. Protein sequence: CASSQDLGARGTEAFF.

V and J are TRBV4-1 and TRBJ2-1, with 7 bases fitting TRBD1. CDR1 and CDR2 from the germline V gene are MGHRA and YSYEKL. The CDR3 runs to 15 residues. The V and J ends lost 4 bases and 4 bases, in that order; junction bases with no gene match: 7. For the CDR3, the DNA is TGCGCCAGCAGCCGGACAGGTGAGGATTACAATGAGCAGTTCTTC. Its protein product is CASSRTGEDYNEQFF.

The V and J genes are TRBV5-6 and TRBJ1-1; D unclear. CDR3 length: 14 amino acids. The germline CDR1 and CDR2 sequences are SGHDT and YYEEEE. The V gene lost 0 bases and the J gene lost 4 bases, with 10 bases spanning the gap. The CDR3 DNA is TGTGCCAGCAGCTTGGCCGGCGGGTTCACTGAAGCTTTCTTT. Its translation: CASSLAGGFTEAFF.

The chain joins TRBV6-5 to TRBJ1-2; D gene unclear. The CDR3 runs to 14 residues. In germline, CDR1 is MNHEY, CDR2 SVGAGI. With 0 bases removed from V and 2 bases from J, the gap between germline ends came to 7 bases. DNA of the CDR3: TGTGCCAGCAGTTACTCGAACGGGAACTATGGCTACACCTTC. Its protein product is CASSYSNGNYGYTF.

This clone was recorded once. The gene calls are TRBV27 and TRBJ2-7; the match to TRBD1 covers 10 bases. Per the germline V gene, CDR1 is MNHEY and CDR2 is SMNVEV (reference sequence). CDR3 length: 15 amino acids. The J segment lost 6 bases and the V segment lost 2 bases, leaving 7 bases of the junction unmatched. CDR3 bases: TGTGCCAGCAGTTTAAAGGGACAGGGGACGGCCGAGCAGTACTTC. Translated: CASSLKGQGTAEQYF.

The CDR3 loop reads CASSPGLAEQFF. The CDR3 region has the DNA TGTGCCAGCAGCCCAGGACTCGCTGAGCAGTTCTTC. The chain employs TRBV7-9 and TRBJ2-1, with a tentative D call TRBD2 (5 bases). Germline assignment: CDR1 SEHNR and CDR2 FQNEAQ (reference sequence). The CDR3 has 12 residues. Trimming removed 5 bases from V and 9 bases from J, with 11 bases in between.

This clone has only a few counts. The chain has TRBV5-1 and TRBJ1-2; 7 nucleotides line up with TRBD1. The V segment lost 1 base and the J segment 3 bases; nucleotides outside the gene matches: 6. This CDR3 is 15 amino acids long. Germline assignment: CDR1 SGHRS and CDR2 YFSETQ. This CDR3 reads CASSLSWTGDYGYTF. CDR3 in DNA: TGCGCCAGCAGCTTGTCATGGACAGGAGACTATGGCTACACCTTC.

Comments on this clone: Additional DNA sequences in this sample encode the identical CDR3. This chain links TRBV19 with TRBJ2-7; TRBD2 might be the D (5 bases). V was clipped by 4 bases and J by 4 bases, with 5 bases between them. There are 11 residues in the CDR3. Germline CDR1 and CDR2: LNHDA and SQIVND (reference sequence). The CDR3: CASSTGYEQYF. Here the CDR3 DNA reads TGTGCCAGTAGTACGGGGTACGAGCAGTACTTC. The full variable domain, with the rest looked up from reference TRBV19 and TRBJ2-7, is DGGITQSPKYLFRKEGQNVTLSCEQNLNHDAMYWYRQDPGQGLRLIYYSQIVNDFQKGDIAEGYSVSREKKESFPLTVTSAQKNPTAFYLCASSTGYEQYFGPGTRLTVT.

This sequence joins TRBV2 and TRBJ1-3, with 7 bases identical to TRBD1. Per germline, CDR1 SNHLY and CDR2 FYNNEI. V was clipped by 4 bases and J by 3 bases; unmatched bases: 6. This CDR3 has 15 residues. The CDR3, as DNA: TGTGCCAGCAGTGGACAGGGACGGTTTGGAAACACCATATATTTT. Its translation: CASSGQGRFGNTIYF.

The CDR3 DNA is TGTGCCAGTACCGTTAGCGGGAGCGCGTACAATGAGCAGTTCTTC. It encodes CASTVSGSAYNEQFF. This chain links TRBV19 with TRBJ2-1, with 9 bases that match TRBD2. V gave up 7 bases and J gave up 4 bases; unmatched junction bases: 8. Germline V gene sequence: CDR1 LNHDA, CDR2 SQIVND (reference sequence). The CDR3 contains 15 residues.

The chain uses TRBV5-4 and TRBJ1-2; perhaps TRBD1 as D (5 bases). CDR3 size: 14 residues. V lost 6 bases and J 1 base, leaving 13 bases between the germline ends. Germline V gene lookup returns CDR1 SGHNT and CDR2 YYREEE (reference sequence). CDR3 loop: CASTPDSLNYGYTF. DNA of the CDR3: TGTGCCAGCACCCCCGACAGTCTTAACTATGGCTACACCTTC.

The chain joins TRBV6-1 to TRBJ2-7; D gene ambiguous. The length of the CDR3 is 12 residues. Germline assignment: CDR1 MNHNS and CDR2 SASEGT. The V gene lost 3 bases and the J gene lost 6 bases, with 9 bases spanning the gap. This CDR3 reads CASSDLRFEQYF. CDR3 coding DNA: TGTGCCAGCAGTGACCTACGGTTCGAGCAGTACTTC.

In this sample, this clone turned up once. The J gene is TRBJ1-5, the V gene TRBV4-3; D possibly corresponds to TRBD1 (5 bases). The CDR3 runs 17 residues. Per the germline V gene, CDR1 is LGHNA and CDR2 is YSLEER. The ends were cut back, 0 bases at V and 1 base at J, with 13 bases in the middle. CDR3 DNA sequence: TGCGCCAGCAGCCAAGAGGGTCCAGGGTCGAGCAATCAGCCCCAGCATTTT. It specifies CASSQEGPGSSNQPQHF.

V usage is TRBV12-5 and J usage is TRBJ1-3, with D tentatively TRBD1 (5 bases). V was trimmed by 5 bases and J by 2 bases, leaving 7 bases between them. CDR1 and CDR2 from the germline V gene are LGHNT and FRNRAP. The CDR3 has 13 residues. For the CDR3, the DNA is TGTGCTAGTGGTACAGGAACTGGAAACACCATATATTTT. As protein: CASGTGTGNTIYF.

The chain recombines TRBV6-5 with TRBJ1-3; no definite D call. CDR1 is MNHEY and CDR2 is SVGAGI in the germline V gene. This CDR3 spans 14 amino acids. V was cut by 0 bases and J by 2 bases, with 5 bases left in between. CDR3 sequence reads: CASSYSGAGNTIYF. The CDR3, as DNA: TGTGCCAGCAGTTACTCCGGGGCTGGAAACACCATATATTTT.

This chain connects TRBV28 to TRBJ2-6; 10 bases fit TRBD1. Per germline, CDR1 MDHEN and CDR2 SYDVKM. The CDR3 consists of 17 residues. The junction had 13 bases not matched to a gene; V was cut back by 10 bases and J by 4 bases. CDR3 DNA: TGTGCCACCCACGTCCCGGGACAGGGGACCGGGGCCAACGTCCTGACTTTC. This codes for CATHVPGQGTGANVLTF.

The gene calls are TRBV5-8 and TRBJ2-5, with 7 bases aligning to TRBD1. Germline-derived CDR1 and CDR2 are SGHTS and YDEGEE. J gave up 4 bases and V 0 bases, and 3 bases lay outside the gene matches. The CDR3 totals 14 residues. DNA for the CDR3: TGTGCCAGCAGCTTGGCCGAGGGGGCAGAGACCCAGTACTTC. Translating it yields CASSLAEGAETQYF.

The chain is built from TRBV5-4 and TRBJ2-7, with no clear D. Germline CDR1 is SGHNT and CDR2 is YYREEE (reference sequence). With 2 bases removed from V and 2 bases from J, the gap between germline ends came to 11 bases. The CDR3 totals 14 residues. CDR3 amino acids: CASSLGDSAYEQYF. In DNA, the CDR3 is TGTGCCAGCAGCTTAGGAGACTCAGCCTACGAGCAGTACTTC.

This clone was counted between two and nine times. The genes are TRBV4-1 and TRBJ1-1; D is undetermined. The CDR3 covers 13 residues. Per germline, CDR1 MGHRA and CDR2 YSYEKL. The V and J ends lost 3 bases and 6 bases respectively, with 11 bases between them. CDR3 protein: CASSHGGSAEAFF. CDR3 DNA sequence: TGCGCCAGCAGCCACGGAGGGAGCGCTGAAGCTTTCTTT.

This chain connects TRBV6-1 to TRBJ2-7; a weak D match, TRBD1 (6 bases). The germline V gene encodes CDR1 MNHNS and CDR2 SASEGT. The CDR3 is 13 amino acids. V was cut by 4 bases and J by 3 bases, with 10 bases left in between. As DNA, the CDR3 is TGTGCCAGCAGTGTAGGACAGATCTACGAGCAGTACTTC. Its protein product is CASSVGQIYEQYF.

This chain uses TRBV4-1 with TRBJ2-5, with D perhaps matching TRBD2 (6 bases). This CDR3 contains 17 residues. CDR1 MGHRA and CDR2 YSYEKL come from the germline V gene. Trimming took 0 bases from V and 9 from J, leaving 23 bases between them. CDR3 nucleotides: TGCGCCAGCAGCCAAGAACATCCTGGGCGGGGCCTTCTCGCCCAGTACTTC. Encoded protein: CASSQEHPGRGLLAQYF.

This chain links TRBV4-1 with TRBJ2-5, with unresolved D. Between the trimmed V and J ends, which lost 2 bases and 4 bases, there was a span of 5 bases. CDR3 size: 12 residues. CDR1 and CDR2 (germline): MGHRA, YSYEKL. The CDR3 region is CASSQSGETQYF. CDR3 bases: TGCGCCAGCAGCCAATCCGGAGAGACCCAGTACTTC.

This sequence joins TRBV6-5 and TRBJ2-3; 9 bases agree with TRBD2. CDR3 size: 14 residues. V was pared by 3 bases and J by 6 bases, with 4 bases of the junction left unmatched. The V gene's germline CDR1 is MNHEY and CDR2 SVGAGI. The CDR3 coding sequence is TGTGCCAGCAGTTATGAAACTAGCGGGGATACGCAGTATTTT. Its translation: CASSYETSGDTQYF.

The chain joins TRBV7-8 to TRBJ2-3; 10 bases align to TRBD2. The ends lost 3 bases at V and 4 bases at J; junction bases unmatched: 7. The CDR3 spans 16 residues. Germline V gene data show CDR1 as SGHVS and CDR2 as FQNEAQ. The CDR3 sequence is CASSFQAGGRSDTQYF. As DNA, the CDR3 is TGTGCCAGCAGCTTCCAAGCGGGGGGGCGGTCAGATACGCAGTATTTT.

The V gene is TRBV6-6, the J gene TRBJ1-4; D remains unclear. Germline lookup yields CDR1 MNHNY and CDR2 SVGAGI (reference sequence). CDR3 length: 14 amino acids. V shed 6 bases and J shed 0 bases, with 8 bases lying between them. The CDR3 protein is CASSLTSTNEKLFF. In DNA form, the CDR3 reads TGTGCCAGCAGCCTGACATCAACTAATGAAAAACTGTTTTTT.

The chain joins TRBV7-9 to TRBJ2-1; 12 bases match TRBD2. Trimming at V came to 5 bases and at J to 6 bases, leaving 8 bases not matched to a gene. The V gene's germline CDR1 is SEHNR and CDR2 FQNEAQ (reference sequence). The CDR3 is 16 amino acids. The CDR3 coding sequence is TGTGCCAGCAGCGACACTAGCGGGAGGTGGGGCAATGAGCAGTTCTTC. Translated: CASSDTSGRWGNEQFF.